Described below is a single T cell receptor (beta chain) sequence and its context. As yet, its antigen is unknown. These data come from a study of cytomegalovirus exposure and HLA in healthy donors. The PCR used 60 Vbeta and 13 Jbeta primers. How the authors handled the data: Later analysis identified approximately 88 million unique TCR beta chains, 9 million to 12 million shared. TCRdb's table, derived via immunoSEQ multiplex PCR, lists solely in-frame clones and lacks some. V, J and clone size reflect that table, while D and trimming were determined from the DNA. The data show 120,000 or so clones, about 80% seen once. The study, taken as a whole, reports: Most TCR sequences were rare, but some public TCRs occurred in many donors. The number of N-insertions in an Asian-associated ancestry cluster was reportedly below the 666-donor mean in a later analysis.

Germline assignment: CDR1 SEHNR and CDR2 FQNEAQ (reference sequence). Deletions cut 2 bases from V and 11 bases from J, with 18 bases between. The CDR3 contains 14 residues. The clonotype originates from a man in his 60s in good health and CMV-seropositive. Sequencing input: PBMCs. The rearrangement links TRBV7-9 to TRBJ1-1, with a possible D match to TRBD1 (5 bases). The CDR3 is CASSLPTETGRAFF. DNA of the CDR3: TGTGCCAGCAGCTTACCGACAGAAACAGGAAGGGCTTTCTTT.